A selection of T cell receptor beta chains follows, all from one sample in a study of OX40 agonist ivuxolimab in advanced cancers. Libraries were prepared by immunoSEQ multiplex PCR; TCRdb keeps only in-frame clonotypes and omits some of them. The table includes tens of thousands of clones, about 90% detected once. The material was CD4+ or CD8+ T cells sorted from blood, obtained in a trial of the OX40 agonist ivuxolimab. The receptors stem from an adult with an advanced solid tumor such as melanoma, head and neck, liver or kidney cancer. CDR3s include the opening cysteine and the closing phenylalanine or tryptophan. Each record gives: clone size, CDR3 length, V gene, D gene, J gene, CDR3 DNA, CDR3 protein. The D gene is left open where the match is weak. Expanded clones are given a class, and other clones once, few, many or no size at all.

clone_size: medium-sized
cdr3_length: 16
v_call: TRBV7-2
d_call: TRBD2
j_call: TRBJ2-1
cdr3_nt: TGTGCCAGCAGCTTTGACGGCGGGAGCTCCTACAATGAGCAGTTCTTC
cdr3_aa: CASSFDGGSSYNEQFF

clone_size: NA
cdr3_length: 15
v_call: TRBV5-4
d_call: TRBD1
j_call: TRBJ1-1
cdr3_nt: TGTGCCAGCAGCTTGGGGACAGGGGCGAACACTGAAGCTTTCTTT
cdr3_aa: CASSLGTGANTEAFF

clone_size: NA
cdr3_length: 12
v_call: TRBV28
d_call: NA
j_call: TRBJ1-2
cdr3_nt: TGTGCCAGCAGTTGGTACGTCTCTGGCTACACCTTC
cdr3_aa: CASSWYVSGYTF

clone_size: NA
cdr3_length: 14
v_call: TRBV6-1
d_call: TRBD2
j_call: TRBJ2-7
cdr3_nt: TGTGCCAGCAGTGAAGTAGCGGGGGTACGGGAGCAGTACTTC
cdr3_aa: CASSEVAGVREQYF

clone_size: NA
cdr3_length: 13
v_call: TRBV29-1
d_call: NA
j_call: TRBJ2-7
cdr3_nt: TGCAGCGTTGAGAAGATAGGGGACTACGAGCAGTACTTC
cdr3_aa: CSVEKIGDYEQYF

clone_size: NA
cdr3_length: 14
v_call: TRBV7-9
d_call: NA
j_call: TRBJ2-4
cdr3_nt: TGTGCCAGCAGCCCATTAGTGGCCAAAAACATTCAGTACTTC
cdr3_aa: CASSPLVAKNIQYF

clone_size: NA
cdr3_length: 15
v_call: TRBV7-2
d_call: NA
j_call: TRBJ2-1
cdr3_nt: TGTGCCGAGGGGGGATGGGGGGGCCTGGCGGATGAGCAGTTCTTC
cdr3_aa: CAEGGWGGLADEQFF

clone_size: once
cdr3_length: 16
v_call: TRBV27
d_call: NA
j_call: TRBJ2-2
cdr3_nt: TGTGCCAGCACTCTCCTGGGCCCGGTGTACACCGGGGAGCTGTTTTTT
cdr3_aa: CASTLLGPVYTGELFF

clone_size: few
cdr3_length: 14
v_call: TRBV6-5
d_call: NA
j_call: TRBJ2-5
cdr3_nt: TGTGCCAGCAGTTACTCAGACTGGCAAGAGACCCAGTACTTC
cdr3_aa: CASSYSDWQETQYF

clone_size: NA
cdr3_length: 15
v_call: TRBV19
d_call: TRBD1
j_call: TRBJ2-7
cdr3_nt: TGTGCCAGTAGTAACCGGGGACAGGGCTTCTACGAGCAGTACTTC
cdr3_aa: CASSNRGQGFYEQYF

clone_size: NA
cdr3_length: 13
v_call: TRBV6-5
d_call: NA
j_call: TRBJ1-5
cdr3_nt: TGTGCCAGCAGTCCTTGGGGGGATCAGCCCCAGCATTTT
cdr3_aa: CASSPWGDQPQHF

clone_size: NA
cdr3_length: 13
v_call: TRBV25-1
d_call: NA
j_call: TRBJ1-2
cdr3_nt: TGTGCCAGCAGTGAACAGGGAGCCTATGGCTACACCTTC
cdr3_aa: CASSEQGAYGYTF

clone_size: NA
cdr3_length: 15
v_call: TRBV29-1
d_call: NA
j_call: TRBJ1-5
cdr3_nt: TGCAGCGTTGCGCCTGCTTGGGGGAGACATCAGCCCCAGCATTTT
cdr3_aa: CSVAPAWGRHQPQHF

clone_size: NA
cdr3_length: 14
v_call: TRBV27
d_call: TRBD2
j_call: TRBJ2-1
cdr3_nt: TGTGCCAGCAGTCCCGGGACTAGCTTCAATGAGCAGTTCTTC
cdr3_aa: CASSPGTSFNEQFF